The 15 T cell receptor beta chains below were found in one sample sequenced in a study of monozygotic twins with cystic fibrosis. Produced via immunoSEQ multiplex PCR; TCRdb's table is partial and in-frame only. The table shows 20,000 to 25,000 clones, with 95% to 98% occurring only once. The specimen was blood. The source is a girl aged 10-17 years with cystic fibrosis.

The gene calls are TRBV29-1 and TRBJ2-1; 7 positions match TRBD1. The CDR3 is 17 residues long. Trimming took 5 bases from V and 4 from J; bases not matched to a gene: 17. CDR1 is SQVTM, CDR2 ANQGSEA, per germline. The DNA for the CDR3 is TGCAGCGTTCAGGGAAGAGGGGGCCTAAACTGGTACAATGAGCAGTTCTTC. It yields the protein CSVQGRGGLNWYNEQFF.

This chain links TRBV4-2 with TRBJ2-7; 7 bases align to TRBD1. The CDR3 length is 16 residues. Germline V gene data show CDR1 as LGHNA and CDR2 as YNFKEQ. The V gene end was trimmed by 1 base and the J gene end by 6 bases; junction bases not matched to a gene: 12. The CDR3 sequence is CASSQGLRQGTPEQYF. The CDR3 coding sequence is TGTGCCAGCAGCCAAGGGTTGAGACAGGGCACTCCCGAGCAGTACTTC.

The chain recombines TRBV28 with TRBJ2-5; D remains unclear. The end of the DNA is better explained by TRBJ2-7, so the J call may be wrong. The CDR3 spans 12 residues. Germline CDR1 and CDR2: MDHEN and SYDVKM. The CDR3 DNA sequence: TGTGCCAGCAGTTTCTCGGGCGACGAGCAGTACTTC. It translates to CASSFSGDEQYF.

The gene calls are TRBV30 and TRBJ1-4, with D tentatively TRBD1 (6 bases). Germline CDR1 GTSNPN, CDR2 SVGIG (reference sequence). The CDR3 is 20 amino acids. The germline V and J ends were trimmed by 0 bases and 8 bases, with 31 bases remaining between them. Here the CDR3 reads CAWSVSIPGTWIARTEKLFF. For the CDR3, the DNA is TGTGCCTGGAGTGTCTCCATTCCCGGGACATGGATCGCGCGGACCGAAAAACTGTTTTTT. Full variable domain (remainder filled in from reference TRBV30 and TRBJ1-4): SQTIHQWPATLVQPVGSPLSLECTVEGTSNPNLYWYRQAAGRGLQLLFYSVGIGQISSEVPQNLSASRPQDRQFILSSKKLLLSDSGFYLCAWSVSIPGTWIARTEKLFFGSGTQLSVL.

The chain links TRBV2 to TRBJ1-1; D may be TRBD1 (6 bases). This CDR3 contains 14 residues. Deletions cut 3 bases from V and 0 bases from J, with 8 bases between. Germline V gene sequence: CDR1 SNHLY, CDR2 FYNNEI. CDR3 coding DNA: TGTGCCAGCAGTGACCAGGGGATGAACACTGAAGCTTTCTTT. As protein: CASSDQGMNTEAFF.

The rearrangement links TRBV29-1 to TRBJ1-2; D is unresolved. From germline, CDR1 is SQVTM and CDR2 ANQGSEA. The V and J ends lost 2 bases and 6 bases respectively, with 16 bases between them. The CDR3 sequence is 14 residues long. CDR3 in DNA: TGCAGCGTTGAACGCCCTCTGCTTCGAGATGGCTACACCTTC. Protein: CSVERPLLRDGYTF.

The rearrangement joins TRBV6-1 to TRBJ2-5; no firm D call. The J call may not be correct, given that the DNA end is closer to TRBJ2-7. Germline CDR1 reads MNHNS; CDR2 reads SASEGT. This CDR3 comprises 11 residues. The CDR3 DNA follows: TGTGCCAGCAGTGAAGGGCCCGAGCAGTACTTC. Translating gives CASSEGPEQYF.

The chain couples TRBV27 to TRBJ2-2; 10 bases line up with TRBD2. Germline CDR1 is MNHEY and CDR2 is SMNVEV (reference sequence). The length of the CDR3 is 15 residues. V shed 6 bases, J shed 1 base, and the junction held 2 bases outside the gene matches. This CDR3 reads CASRSSGGNTGELFF. DNA of the CDR3: TGTGCCAGCAGATCTAGCGGGGGGAACACCGGGGAGCTGTTTTTT.

J is TRBJ2-5 and V is TRBV7-9; weak D call: TRBD2 (6 bases). CDR3 length: 13 amino acids. V lost 6 bases and J lost 3, with 11 bases in between. Germline V gives CDR1 SEHNR, CDR2 FQNEAQ (reference sequence). CDR3 DNA sequence: TGTGCCAGCAGTCTAGCGTTTGAAGAGACCCAGTACTTC. This translates into CASSLAFEETQYF.

V gene TRBV9 combines with J gene TRBJ2-2; D not certain. The CDR3 is 15 amino acids. Trimming took off 3 bases at V and 9 bases at J, with 18 bases between the two ends. The germline gives CDR1 SGDLS, CDR2 YYNGEE. The CDR3 DNA reads as TGTGCCAGCAGCGCACACAGCCTTGACCAGAGGGAGCTGTTTTTT. Its translation: CASSAHSLDQRELFF.

The chain carries TRBV6-1 and TRBJ2-7; 9 bases fit TRBD1. Germline V CDR1 and CDR2: MNHNS, SASEGT. V shed 2 bases and J 1 base; nucleotides not matched to a gene: 6. This CDR3 is 16 amino acids long. CDR3 region: CASSEQMGTGSYEQYV. CDR3 nucleotides: TGTGCCAGCAGTGAACAAATGGGGACAGGGTCCTACGAGCAGTACGTC.

V usage is TRBV7-3 and J usage is TRBJ1-2, with D possibly being TRBD1 (5 bases). Trimming removed 6 bases at V and 2 bases at J, with 10 bases between. CDR3 length: 13 amino acids. Per the germline V gene, CDR1 is SGHTA and CDR2 is FQGTGA. The DNA for the CDR3 is TGTGCCAGCAGTCGGGGCAGCAACTATGGCTACACCTTC. Encoded protein: CASSRGSNYGYTF.

DNA of the CDR3: TGTGCCAGCCGCGCACAGTCCAATAGCAATCAGCCCCAGCATTTT. This translates into CASRAQSNSNQPQHF. The chain couples TRBV6-1 to TRBJ1-5; D is undetermined. CDR1 and CDR2 from the germline V gene are MNHNS and SASEGT. The CDR3 sequence is 15 residues long. V lost 8 bases to trimming and J lost 0 bases, with 14 bases between them.

The V and J genes are TRBV10-3 and TRBJ1-1; a possible D gene is TRBD1 (6 bases). This CDR3 comprises 13 residues. The germline gives CDR1 ENHRY, CDR2 SYGVKD. V lost 10 bases and J 0 bases, leaving 12 bases between the germline ends. CDR3 residues: CANQQGLNTEAFF. The CDR3 coding sequence is TGTGCCAACCAACAGGGACTGAACACTGAAGCTTTCTTT.

This chain uses TRBV15 with TRBJ1-1; D possibly corresponds to TRBD1 (6 bases). V was trimmed by 6 bases and J by 5 bases, leaving 13 bases between them. Germline assignment: CDR1 LNHNV and CDR2 YYDKDF (reference sequence). The CDR3 runs 13 residues. In DNA form, the CDR3 reads TGTGCCACCAGTACAGGGTCAGGTACTGAAGCTTTCTTT. It codes for CATSTGSGTEAFF.